The sequence of this T cell receptor beta chain was determined in a study of follicular helper T cells after annual influenza vaccination. Time point noted: 2015-2016 season, 7 days after influenza vaccination. Per time point, roughly 35-100 mL of blood was sampled. The V and J ends lost 0 bases and 9 bases respectively, with 17 bases between them. CDR3 length: 15 amino acids. Germline V gene sequence: CDR1 SNHLY, CDR2 FYNNEI. The data were produced by immunoSEQ multiplex PCR, yet TCRdb's version contains in-frame clones alone and is incomplete. The sample records about 10,000 clones, approximately 87% being singletons. This clone was recorded once.

The receptor's source is an adult who received the influenza vaccine. This chain connects TRBV2 to TRBJ1-1; TRBD1 is a possible D gene (5 bases). The material sequenced was CXCR5- memory CD4+ T cells sorted from blood, taken 7 days after influenza vaccination. CDR3 DNA: TGTGCCAGCAGTGAAGCATGGGGGGGATCTGGTAAAGCTTTCTTT. Translation: CASSEAWGGSGKAFF.